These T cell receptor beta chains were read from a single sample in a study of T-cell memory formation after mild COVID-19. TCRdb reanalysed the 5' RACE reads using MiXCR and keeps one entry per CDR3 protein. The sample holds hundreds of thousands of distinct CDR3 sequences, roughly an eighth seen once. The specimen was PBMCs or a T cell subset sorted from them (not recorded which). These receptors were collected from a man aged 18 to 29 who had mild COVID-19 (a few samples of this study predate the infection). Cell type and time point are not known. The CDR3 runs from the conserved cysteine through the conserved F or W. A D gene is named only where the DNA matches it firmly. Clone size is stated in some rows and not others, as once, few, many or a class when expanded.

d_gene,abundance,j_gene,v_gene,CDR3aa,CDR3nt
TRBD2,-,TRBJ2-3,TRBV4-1,CASSQDMRGTSTDTQYF,TGCGCCAGCAGCCAAGATATGCGGGGGACCAGCACAGATACGCAGTATTTT
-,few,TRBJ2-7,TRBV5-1,CASSLTPGFSYEQYF,TGCGCCAGCAGCTTGACCCCCGGGTTTTCCTACGAGCAGTACTTC
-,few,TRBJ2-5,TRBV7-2,CASSPYDRGGETQYF,TGTGCCAGCAGCCCCTACGACCGGGGCGGGGAGACCCAGTACTTC
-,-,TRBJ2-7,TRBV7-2,CASSSQGSQSYEQYF,TGTGCCAGCAGCTCCCAGGGCTCGCAGTCCTACGAGCAGTACTTC
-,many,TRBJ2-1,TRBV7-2,CASSLLIGTSGKFF,TGTGCCAGCAGCTTATTAATCGGAACTTCAGGAAAGTTCTTC
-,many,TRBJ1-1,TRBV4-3,CASSQMGAEAFF,TGCGCCAGCAGCCAAATGGGGGCTGAAGCTTTCTTT
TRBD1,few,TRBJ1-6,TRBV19,CASRGTASYNSPLHF,TGTGCCAGTAGGGGGACAGCCTCCTATAATTCACCCCTCCACTTT
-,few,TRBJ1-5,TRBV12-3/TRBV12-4,CASSLMWQPQHF,TGTGCCAGCAGTTTAATGTGGCAGCCCCAGCATTTT
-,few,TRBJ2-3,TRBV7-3,CASSLPATGTTDTQYF,TGTGCCAGCAGCCTCCCCGCCACGGGTACCACAGATACGCAGTATTTT
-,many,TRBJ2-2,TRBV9,CASSLLENTGELFF,TGTGCCAGCAGCCTTCTAGAGAACACCGGGGAGCTGTTTTTT
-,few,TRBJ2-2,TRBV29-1,CSVARETANTGELFF,TGCAGCGTTGCGAGGGAGACCGCGAACACCGGGGAGCTGTTTTTT
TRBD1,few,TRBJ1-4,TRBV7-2,CASSATGGHGEKLFF,TGTGCCAGCAGCGCTACAGGGGGACATGGTGAAAAACTGTTTTTT
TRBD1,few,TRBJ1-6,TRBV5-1,CASSSGQESSPLHF,TGCGCCAGCAGCTCGGGACAGGAATCTTCACCCCTCCACTTT
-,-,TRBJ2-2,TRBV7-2,CASSFEGGTGELFF,TGTGCCAGCAGCTTTGAGGGGGGCACCGGGGAGCTGTTTTTT
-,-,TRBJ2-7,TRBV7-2,CASSLGWSGTGEQYF,TGTGCCAGCAGCTTAGGGTGGTCAGGGACCGGAGAGCAGTACTTC
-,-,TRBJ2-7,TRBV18,CASSPLEVLDEQYF,TGTGCCAGCTCACCACTGGAGGTTCTAGACGAGCAGTACTTC
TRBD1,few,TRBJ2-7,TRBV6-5,CASSYSGTGAFEQYF,TGTGCCAGCAGTTACTCCGGGACAGGGGCCTTCGAGCAGTACTTC
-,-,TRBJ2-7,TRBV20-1,CSASPGQGMGEQYF,TGCAGTGCTAGCCCGGGACAAGGAATGGGAGAGCAGTACTTC
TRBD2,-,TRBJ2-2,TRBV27,CASSFFTSGGAGELFF,TGTGCCAGCAGTTTCTTCACTAGCGGGGGGGCCGGGGAGCTGTTTTTT
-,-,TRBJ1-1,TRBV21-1,CASSKSGRGKVSTEAFF,TGTGCCAGCAGCAAATCAGGGAGGGGGAAAGTTAGCACTGAAGCTTTCTTT
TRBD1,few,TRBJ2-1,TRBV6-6,CASRLGRTGSLDNEQFF,TGTGCCAGCAGACTGGGGCGGACAGGGAGCCTCGACAATGAGCAGTTCTTC
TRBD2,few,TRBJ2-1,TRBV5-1,CASSPLAGPRIYNEQFF,TGCGCCAGCAGCCCCTTAGCGGGGCCGAGGATATACAATGAGCAGTTCTTC
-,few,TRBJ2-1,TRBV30,CAWSKSSYNEQFF,TGTGCCTGGAGTAAAAGCTCCTACAATGAGCAGTTCTTC
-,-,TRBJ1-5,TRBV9,CASSAGEGVQPQHF,TGTGCCAGCAGCGCCGGGGAGGGAGTTCAGCCCCAGCATTTT
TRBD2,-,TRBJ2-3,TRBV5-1,CASSLGSGGSDTQYF,TGCGCCAGCAGCTTGGGGAGCGGGGGTTCGGATACGCAGTATTTT
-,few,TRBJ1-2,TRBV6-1,CASSEGSGPANYGYTF,TGTGCCAGCAGTGAAGGGAGTGGGCCAGCTAACTATGGCTACACCTTC
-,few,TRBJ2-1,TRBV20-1,CSAPRAQSRVNEQFF,TGCAGTGCTCCCCGAGCCCAATCGAGAGTAAATGAGCAGTTCTTC
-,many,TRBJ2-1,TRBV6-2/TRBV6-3,CASSLNPDWGDEQFF,TGTGCCAGCAGCTTGAATCCCGACTGGGGGGATGAGCAGTTCTTC
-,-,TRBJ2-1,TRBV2,CASSDAGGNNEQFF,TGTGCCAGCAGTGACGCCGGGGGCAATAATGAGCAGTTCTTC
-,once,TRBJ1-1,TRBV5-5,CASSLASTADEAFF,TGTGCCAGCAGCTTGGCCTCAACAGCCGATGAAGCTTTCTTT
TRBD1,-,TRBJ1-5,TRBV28,CASRRNKRTGFNQPQHF,TGTGCCAGCAGGAGAAACAAGAGGACAGGGTTCAATCAGCCCCAGCATTTT
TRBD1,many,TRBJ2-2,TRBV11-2,CASSPTGTGELFF,TGTGCCAGCAGCCCGACAGGGACCGGGGAGCTGTTTTTT
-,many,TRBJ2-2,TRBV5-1,CASSLQPTNTGELFF,TGCGCCAGCAGCTTACAGCCTACGAACACCGGGGAGCTGTTTTTT
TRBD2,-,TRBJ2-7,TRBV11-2,CASSFLLAGAYEQYF,TGTGCCAGCAGCTTCCTACTAGCGGGGGCTTACGAGCAGTACTTC
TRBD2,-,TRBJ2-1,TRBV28,CATSGLVNGEQFF,TGTGCCACCTCGGGACTAGTTAATGGTGAGCAGTTCTTC
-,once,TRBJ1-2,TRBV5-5,CASSLLSGAGGYTF,TGTGCCAGCAGCTTGCTGTCAGGGGCGGGTGGCTACACCTTC
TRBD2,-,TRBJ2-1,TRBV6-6,CASSYSRLAGEVEQFF,TGTGCCAGCAGTTACTCAAGACTAGCGGGGGAGGTTGAGCAGTTCTTC
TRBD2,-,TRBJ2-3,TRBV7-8,CASSFPWERGVDTQYF,TGTGCCAGCAGCTTCCCATGGGAGCGGGGGGTCGATACGCAGTATTTT
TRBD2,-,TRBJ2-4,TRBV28,CASRLAGGLIAKNIQYF,TGTGCCAGCAGACTAGCGGGGGGCCTCATAGCCAAAAACATTCAGTACTTC
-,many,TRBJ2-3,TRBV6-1,CASSEWEGDTQYF,TGTGCCAGCAGTGAATGGGAAGGAGATACGCAGTATTTT
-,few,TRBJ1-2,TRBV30,CAWIGLSFGYTF,TGTGCCTGGATAGGACTAAGTTTTGGCTACACCTTC
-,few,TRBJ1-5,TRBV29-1,CSVDADGDNQPQHF,TGCAGCGTTGATGCGGACGGGGACAATCAGCCCCAGCATTTT
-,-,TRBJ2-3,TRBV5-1,CASSKDRPSTDTQYF,TGCGCCAGCAGCAAAGACAGACCGAGCACAGATACGCAGTATTTT
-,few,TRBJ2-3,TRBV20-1,CSARDWSITQYF,TGCAGTGCTAGAGATTGGTCCATCACGCAGTATTTT
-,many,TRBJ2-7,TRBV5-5,CASSLDPSIYEQYF,TGTGCCAGCAGCTTGGACCCCTCTATCTACGAGCAGTACTTC
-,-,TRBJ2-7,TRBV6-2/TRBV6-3,CASSTDLGQYF,TGTGCCAGCAGTACCGACTTGGGGCAGTACTTC
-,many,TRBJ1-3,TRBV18,CASSPPGRSSGNTIYF,TGTGCCAGCTCACCACCGGGACGGAGCTCTGGAAACACCATATATTTT
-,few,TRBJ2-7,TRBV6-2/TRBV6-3,CASSYSPTQGPYEQYF,TGTGCCAGCAGTTACTCCCCCACCCAGGGACCCTACGAGCAGTACTTC
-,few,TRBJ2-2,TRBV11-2,CASSLGPGLNTGELFF,TGTGCCAGCAGCTTAGGACCGGGGCTGAACACCGGGGAGCTGTTTTTT
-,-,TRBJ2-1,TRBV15,CATSRDKQAGAEFF,TGTGCCACCAGCAGAGATAAACAGGCGGGGGCCGAGTTCTTC
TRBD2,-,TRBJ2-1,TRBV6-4,CASTQRGGDEQFF,TGTGCCAGCACCCAGCGGGGGGGCGATGAGCAGTTCTTC
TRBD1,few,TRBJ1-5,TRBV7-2,CASSLQGVGQPQHF,TGTGCCAGCAGCTTACAGGGGGTTGGTCAGCCCCAGCATTTT
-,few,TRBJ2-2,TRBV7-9,CASSFGQLNSNTGELFF,TGTGCCAGCAGTTTCGGACAGCTTAACTCGAACACCGGGGAGCTGTTTTTT
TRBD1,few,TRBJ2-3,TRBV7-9,CASSSPGTGKSTDTQYF,TGTGCCAGCAGCTCGCCCGGGACAGGGAAGAGCACAGATACGCAGTATTTT
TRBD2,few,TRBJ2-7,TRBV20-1,CSVDSGGGYEQYF,TGCAGTGTTGATAGCGGGGGGGGATACGAGCAGTACTTC
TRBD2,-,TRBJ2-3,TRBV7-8,CASSLKSGGVADTQYF,TGTGCCAGCAGCTTAAAAAGCGGGGGGGTGGCAGATACGCAGTATTTT
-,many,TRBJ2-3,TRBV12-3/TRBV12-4,CASSRGQRVPPYF,TGTGCCAGCAGTCGCGGACAGCGCGTCCCGCCGTATTTT
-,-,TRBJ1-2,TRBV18,CASSPAGDPGDGYTF,TGTGCCAGCTCACCAGCGGGAGATCCTGGGGATGGCTACACCTTC
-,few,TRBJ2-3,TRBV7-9,CASSTPGAGGSTDTQYF,TGTGCCAGCAGCACCCCGGGGGCGGGTGGGAGCACAGATACGCAGTATTTT
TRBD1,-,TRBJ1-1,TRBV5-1,CASSPGQGYLTSEAFF,TGCGCCAGCAGCCCTGGACAGGGGTATCTTACGAGTGAAGCTTTCTTT